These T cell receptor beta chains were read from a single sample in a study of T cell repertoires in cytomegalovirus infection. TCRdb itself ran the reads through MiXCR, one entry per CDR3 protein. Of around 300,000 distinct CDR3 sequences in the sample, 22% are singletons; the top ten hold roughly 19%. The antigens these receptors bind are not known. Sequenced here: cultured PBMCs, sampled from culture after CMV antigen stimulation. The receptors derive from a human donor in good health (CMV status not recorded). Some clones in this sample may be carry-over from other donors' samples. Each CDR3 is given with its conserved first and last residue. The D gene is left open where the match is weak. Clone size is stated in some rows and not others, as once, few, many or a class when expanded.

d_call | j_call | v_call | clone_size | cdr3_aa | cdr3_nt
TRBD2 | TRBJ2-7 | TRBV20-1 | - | CSARTSSSEQYF | TGCAGTGCTAGGACTAGCAGCTCCGAGCAGTACTTC
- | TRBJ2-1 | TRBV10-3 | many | CAISDSSDSYNEQFF | TGTGCCATCAGTGACTCTAGCGACTCCTACAATGAGCAGTTCTTC
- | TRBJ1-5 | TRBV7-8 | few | CASSLAAGDNQPQHF | TGTGCCAGCAGCTTAGCGGCGGGGGATAATCAGCCCCAGCATTTT
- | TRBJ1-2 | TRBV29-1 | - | CSVEGTDYGYTF | TGCAGCGTTGAAGGGACCGACTATGGCTACACCTTC
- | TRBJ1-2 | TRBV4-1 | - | CASSQEDVLYGYTF | TGCGCCAGCAGCCAAGAGGATGTACTCTATGGCTACACCTTC
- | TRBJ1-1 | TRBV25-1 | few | CASSDSGENTEAFF | TGTGCCAGCAGTGATTCGGGGGAGAACACTGAAGCTTTCTTT
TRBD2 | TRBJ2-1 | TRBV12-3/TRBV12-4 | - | CATSFGTNNEQFF | TGTGCCACCTCTTTCGGGACTAACAATGAGCAGTTCTTC
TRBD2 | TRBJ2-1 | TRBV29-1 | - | CGHRASGRVNEQFF | TGCGGACACCGGGCTAGCGGGAGGGTCAATGAGCAGTTCTTC
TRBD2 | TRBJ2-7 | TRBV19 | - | CASRGVDGTSGRAPPHNEQYF | TGTGCCAGTAGAGGGGTCGATGGGACTAGCGGGAGGGCCCCTCCACACAATGAGCAGTACTTC
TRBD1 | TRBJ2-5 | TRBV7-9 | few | CASSSGQGQETQYF | TGTGCCAGCAGCTCCGGACAGGGTCAAGAGACCCAGTACTTC
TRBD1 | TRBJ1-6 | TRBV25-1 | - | CASTTGGNNSPLHF | TGTGCCAGCACAACAGGGGGGAATAATTCACCCCTCCACTTT
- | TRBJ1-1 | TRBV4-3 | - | CASSRIPEFGGTEAFF | TGCGCCAGCAGCCGGATTCCAGAGTTCGGGGGCACTGAAGCTTTCTTT
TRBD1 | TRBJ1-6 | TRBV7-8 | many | CASSLVRGETGMVNSPLHF | TGTGCCAGCAGCTTAGTGAGGGGAGAGACAGGGATGGTGAATTCACCCCTCCACTTT
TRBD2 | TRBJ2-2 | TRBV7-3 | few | CASSLTASGGIYTGELFF | TGTGCCAGCAGCTTAACGGCTAGCGGGGGAATTTACACCGGGGAGCTGTTTTTT
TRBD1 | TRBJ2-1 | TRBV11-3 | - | CASSPEGTVDNEQFF | TGTGCCAGCAGCCCCGAGGGGACAGTAGACAATGAGCAGTTCTTC
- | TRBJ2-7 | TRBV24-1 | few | CATQRYSDEQYF | TGTGCCACCCAGCGTTATAGCGACGAGCAGTACTTC